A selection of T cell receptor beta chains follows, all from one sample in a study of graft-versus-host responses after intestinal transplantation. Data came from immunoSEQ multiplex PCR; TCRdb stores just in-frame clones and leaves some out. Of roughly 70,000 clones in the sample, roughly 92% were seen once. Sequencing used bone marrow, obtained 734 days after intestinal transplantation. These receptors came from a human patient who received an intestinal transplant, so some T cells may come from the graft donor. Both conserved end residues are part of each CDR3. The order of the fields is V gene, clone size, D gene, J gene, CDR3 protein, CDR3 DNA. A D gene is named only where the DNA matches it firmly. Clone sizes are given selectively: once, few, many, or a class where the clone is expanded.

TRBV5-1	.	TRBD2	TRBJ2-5	CASSLGPGRAGQYF	TGCGCCAGCAGCTTGGGACCAGGGAGAGCGGGGCAGTACTTC
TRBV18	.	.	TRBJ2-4	CASSPDSTAKNIQYF	TGTGCCAGCTCACCAGATAGCACAGCCAAAAACATTCAGTACTTC
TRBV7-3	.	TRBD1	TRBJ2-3	CASSFTGGTDTQYF	TGTGCCAGCAGCTTCACAGGGGGCACAGATACGCAGTATTTT
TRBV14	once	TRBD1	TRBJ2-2	CASSQTGTVSTGELFF	TGTGCCAGCAGCCAAACAGGGACAGTATCCACCGGGGAGCTGTTTTTT
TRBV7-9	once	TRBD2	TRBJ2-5	CASSLPLAVQETQYF	TGTGCCAGCAGCTTACCCCTAGCGGTCCAAGAGACCCAGTACTTC
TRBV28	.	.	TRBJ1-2	CASSSGFGYTF	TGTGCCAGCAGTTCAGGGTTTGGCTACACCTTC
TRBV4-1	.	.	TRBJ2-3	CASSQFGLDTQYF	TGCGCCAGCAGCCAATTCGGGTTAGATACGCAGTATTTT
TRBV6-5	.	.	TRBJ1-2	CASSVEWDPSYGYTF	TGTGCCAGCAGTGTCGAATGGGACCCGTCCTATGGCTACACCTTC
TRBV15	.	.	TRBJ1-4	CATSRASLFRDETNEKLFF	TGTGCCACCAGCAGAGCCTCGCTTTTCAGGGACGAAACTAATGAAAAACTGTTTTTT
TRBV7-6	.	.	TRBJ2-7	CASSLPAGGAYEQYF	TGTGCCAGCAGCTTACCCGCAGGGGGGGCCTACGAGCAGTACTTC
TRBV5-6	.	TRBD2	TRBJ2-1	CASSYRLAGGTNNEQFF	TGTGCCAGCAGCTACAGACTAGCGGGGGGTACTAACAATGAGCAGTTCTTC
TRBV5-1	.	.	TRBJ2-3	CASSHPASTDTQYF	TGCGCCAGCAGCCACCCTGCTAGCACAGATACGCAGTATTTT
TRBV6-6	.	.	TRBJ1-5	CASSYSKQGNQPQHF	TGTGCCAGCAGTTACTCGAAACAGGGCAATCAGCCCCAGCATTTT
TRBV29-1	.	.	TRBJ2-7	CSVELDISYEQYF	TGCAGCGTTGAGTTGGACATTTCCTACGAGCAGTACTTC
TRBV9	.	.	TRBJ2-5	CASSVAGAQETQYF	TGTGCCAGCAGCGTAGCAGGGGCCCAAGAGACCCAGTACTTC
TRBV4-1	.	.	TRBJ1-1	CASSQVGHLEAFF	TGCGCCAGCAGCCAAGTCGGACACCTTGAAGCTTTCTTT
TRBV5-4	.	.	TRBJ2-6	CASSVVGTISSGANVLTF	TGTGCCAGCAGCGTGGTGGGGACAATCAGTTCTGGGGCCAACGTCCTGACTTTC
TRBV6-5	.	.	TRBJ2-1	CASTGIYNEQFF	TGTGCCAGCACCGGGATCTACAATGAGCAGTTCTTC